This T cell receptor beta chain was found in a study of PD-L1 blockade in urothelial cancer. In the study overall: Male sex and bladder-origin urothelial cancer characterized about 90% of the 29 patients. Blood was tested 3 weeks (second dose) and 6 weeks into treatment. Study findings and constraints: Lower than median blood TCR clonality before treatment predicted better survival.

This table comes from immunoSEQ multiplex PCR, and its TCRdb copy is limited to in-frame clones, with some not included. The top ten hold around 2.4% of the sample, which has fewer than 130,000 clones, approximately 85% seen once. The CDR3 covers 13 residues. From germline, CDR1 is MDHEN and CDR2 SYDVKM. V dropped 3 bases and J dropped 7; count of bases not matched to a gene: 3. In regard to this clone: What it binds is not known.

The origin of this receptor is a man aged 50 to 59 with urothelial cancer. The V gene is TRBV28, the J gene TRBJ1-5; 7 bases are shared with TRBD1. Sequenced material: PBMCs, taken around atezolizumab (anti-PD-L1) treatment. For the CDR3, the DNA is TGTGCCAGCAGTTTGACAGGGATGCAGCCCCAGCATTTT. Amino acids: CASSLTGMQPQHF.